The 2 T cell receptor beta chains below come from one sample, sequenced in a study of STAT3 mutations in large granular lymphocyte leukemia. Overall study results and limits: Every T-cell large granular lymphocyte leukemia patient had at least one immunodominant TCR beta clonotype.

This table comes from immunoSEQ multiplex PCR, and its TCRdb copy is limited to in-frame clones, with some not included. The repertoire consists of under 15,000 clones, with about 88% occurring once and the leading ten covering approximately 35%. Their specific antigens are unknown. The sequencing input was peripheral blood mononuclear cells. These receptor sequences come from a man aged 40-49 years with T-cell large granular lymphocyte leukemia. Some clones in this sample may be carry-over from other donors' samples.

J is TRBJ2-3 and V is TRBV5-1; D possibly uses TRBD1 or TRBD2 (6 bases each). The CDR3 consists of 18 residues. CDR1 SGHRS and CDR2 YFSETQ come from the germline V gene. Trimming took 0 bases from V and 3 from J, leaving 20 bases between them. This CDR3 is CASSLENSVGAGTDTQYF. The CDR3 DNA sequence: TGCGCCAGCAGCTTGGAGAATTCGGTGGGGGCGGGAACAGATACGCAGTATTTT.

The J gene is TRBJ2-5, the V gene TRBV5-4, with TRBD1 identical over 8 bases. CDR1 SGHNT and CDR2 YYREEE come from the germline V gene (reference sequence). J was trimmed by 5 bases and V by 4 bases; bases with no gene match: 4. The CDR3 has 13 amino acids. The CDR3, as DNA: TGTGCCAGCAGCGAGACAGGGGTGGAGACCCAGTACTTC. Its translation is CASSETGVETQYF.